This TCR beta chain was recovered during a study of cytomegalovirus exposure and HLA in healthy donors. Germline V lookup: CDR1 SGHNT, CDR2 YYREEE (reference sequence). This CDR3 spans 14 amino acids. With 0 bases clipped from V and 4 bases from J, the junction kept 3 bases outside the gene matches. Profiling relied on immunoSEQ multiplex PCR, and the TCRdb table lists in-frame clones only, not all of them. The data hold 130,000 or so clones, with approximately 90% observed a single time. The sequenced material came from PBMCs. J is TRBJ2-7 and V is TRBV5-4; 8 nucleotides match TRBD2. The clonotype originates from a woman aged 18 to 35 in good health and CMV-seronegative. The CDR3 nucleotides are TGTGCCAGCAGCTTGGCGGGAGGGGGTTACGAGCAGTACTTC. Its translation is CASSLAGGGYEQYF.